This T cell receptor (beta chain) is drawn from a study of blood T cell repertoires in COVID-19. As for the study in general: COVID-19 samples collected from the United States, Italy and Spain covered acute and convalescent phases.

This CDR3 spans 14 amino acids. Looked up from germline, CDR1 is SGHRS and CDR2 is YFSETQ. V was trimmed by 0 bases and J by 6 bases, leaving 10 bases between them. How the authors handled the data: Cell counts per sample came from amplifying reference gene primers. Clones were sequenced by immunoSEQ multiplex PCR, and TCRdb holds only the in-frame ones, with some missing. The V and J calls and clone size come from that table; D and trimming were worked out from the DNA. The sample shows over 250,000 clones, approximately 86% of them seen only once. Sample: peripheral blood. This chain links TRBV5-1 with TRBJ2-4; D unresolved. The origin of this receptor is a woman between 65 and 79 years old with COVID-19, enrolled during active disease. CDR3 sequence (DNA): TGCGCCAGCAGCTTGGACCCGGGTGGAAACATTCAGTACTTC. The encoded protein is CASSLDPGGNIQYF.